This T cell receptor (beta chain) came from a study of blood T cells in healthy people across ages (dated by TCRdb to between 2014 and 2017). Broadly, across the study: In model experiments, roughly one uniquely barcoded TCR beta cDNA molecule per two T cells was captured by template switching. To avoid experimental bias, donors of different ages were distributed randomly across sequencing lanes. Two additional independent replicas of 1 million unique cDNA reads from the same blood draw were analyzed for two donors (one aged 18 to 30 and one aged 80 or older). The donors were split into four age groups: young (average 16 years), middle-aged (more than 35), aged (over 55) and long-lived (approximately 80). To track age-related changes in TCR beta repertoire diversity, the study relied on deep sequencing normalized with unique cDNA molecular identifiers. Broader findings and caveats from the paper: The CMV infection status of donors was not known, potentially confounding age-related changes in expanded clonotypes. Estimates of total diversity from one million sequenced T cells were regarded as lower bounds and underestimates. The long-lived group showed more naive CD4+ T cells, fewer expanded clones and increased TCR diversity than the aged group, suggesting age selection. There was a strong correlation between observed TCR beta diversity and the percentage of naive T cells measured by flow cytometry. Because profiling used bulk unsorted PBMCs, naive and antigen-experienced compartments could not be compared conclusively. Observed TCR beta diversity per million T cells fell roughly linearly with age, and a significant reduction was already apparent by age roughly 40.

The roughly 37 donors, aged about 6 to 100 years, were systemically healthy Caucasian individuals from Russia. Each donor gave ten milliliters of peripheral blood, collected into EDTA-treated Vacutainer tubes. Ficoll-Paque density-gradient centrifugation was used to isolate PBMCs, with at least 7 million per sample. Total RNA was extracted from PBMCs with Trizol reagent, with at least 5 micrograms obtained per sample. The percentages of naive CD45RAhigh/CD27high T cells were determined by flow cytometry on a PBMC aliquot from every donor. This clonotype appeared a few times. Which antigen it targets is not known. Base qualities are not provided; no much larger clone lies one nucleotide away. Libraries came from 5' RACE. Sequenced using an Illumina HiSeq 2500. The second PCR ran for about 6 to 12 cycles and used a J-beta primer mix along with a sample-barcoded 5' primer. Each TCR beta cDNA molecule received a unique molecular identifier from a template-switch 5' adaptor carrying 12 random nucleotides. Each sample yielded at least 2.5 million CDR3-containing paired-end reads. All of the RNA was converted into first-strand cDNA using the Mint cDNA synthesis kit, with a TRBC-specific oligonucleotide serving as the primer. Following uracil-DNA glycosylase treatment, a first 18-cycle PCR with universal primers M1SS and BC2_uni_R was performed on all cDNA. Per the authors' processing: For normalization, 1 million high-quality reads, each with a distinct molecular identifier, were randomly selected from each sample. Reads with shared molecular identifiers were discarded instead of being binned into consensus sequences. CDR3 identification, clonotype clustering and error correction used MiTCR with a Q25 quality threshold and the strictest error-elimination algorithm. Lower-bound total TCR beta diversity was estimated with a nonparametric unseen species model using Euler transformation. TCRdb reanalyzed the raw reads on its own, using fastp at Q25 for trimming and MiXCR for clone calling, and kept in-frame beta chains. Rows are combined by CDR3 protein, so each entry shows the most common genes and DNA. The V and J calls, along with clone size, are taken from TCRdb and not from the paper's own processing. A total of about 900,000 distinct CDR3 sequences appear in this sample, under 80% of them only once. Of the sample, 28% falls within the top ten clones.

CDR1 SQVTM and CDR2 ANQGSEA are derived from the germline V gene. The V end loses 1 base and the J end loses 4 bases, and a stretch of 10 bases separates them. The CDR3 covers 13 residues, taking in both the cysteine and the phenylalanine. Just the 39-base CDR3 DNA is kept, in frame starting at base 1. This clonotype was sampled from a man aged 25 to 40 in good health. The rearranged chain carries TRBV29-1 and TRBJ1-1; a weak D assignment points to TRBD1 (5 bases agree). Sequencing was done on a sample of blood. Here the CDR3 is given as CSVEVGRGTEAFF. DNA sequence: TGCAGCGTTGAAGTGGGGAGGGGCACTGAAGCTTTCTTT. With the rest looked up from the reference TRBV29-1 and TRBJ1-1 genes rather than sequenced, the full variable domain is SAVISQKPSRDICQRGTSLTIQCQVDSQVTMMFWYRQQPGQSLTLIATANQGSEATYESGFVIDKFPISRPNLTFSTLTVSNMSPEDSSIYLCSVEVGRGTEAFFGQGTRLTVV.